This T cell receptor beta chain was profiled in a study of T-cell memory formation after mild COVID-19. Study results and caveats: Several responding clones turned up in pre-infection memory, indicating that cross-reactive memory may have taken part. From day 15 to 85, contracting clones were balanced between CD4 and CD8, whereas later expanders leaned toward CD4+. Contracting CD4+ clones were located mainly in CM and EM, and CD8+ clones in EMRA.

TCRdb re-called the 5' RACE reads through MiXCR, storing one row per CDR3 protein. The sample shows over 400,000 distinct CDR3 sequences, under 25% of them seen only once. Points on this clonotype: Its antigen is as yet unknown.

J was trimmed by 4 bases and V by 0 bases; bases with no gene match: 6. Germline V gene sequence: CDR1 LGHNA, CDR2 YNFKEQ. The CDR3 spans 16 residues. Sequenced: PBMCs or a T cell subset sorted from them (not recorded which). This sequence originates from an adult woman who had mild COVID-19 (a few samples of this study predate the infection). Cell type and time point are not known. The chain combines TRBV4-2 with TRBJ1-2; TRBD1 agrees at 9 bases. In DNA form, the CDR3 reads TGTGCCAGCAGCCAAGACCGGGACAGGGTGGGCTATGGCTACACCTTC. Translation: CASSQDRDRVGYGYTF.